Here is one T cell receptor (beta chain) with its context. This receptor's antigen is unknown. Per-nucleotide qualities are absent, and no much larger clonotype sits a single base away. The CDR3 numbers 17 residues from cysteine through phenylalanine. Of the read, only the CDR3 DNA is kept; its 51 bases are in frame from base 1. CDR1 is given as LNHDA and CDR2 as SQIVND, both from the germline V gene (reference sequence). V is trimmed back by 6 bases and J by 0 bases, and the junction contains 10 bases that no gene match accounts for. RNA was extracted using the RNeasy kit, and roughly 0.5 to 1 microgram was reverse transcribed with random hexamers. The immunoSEQ multiplex PCR assay, covering 54 Vbeta and 13 Jbeta segments, was used to amplify TCR beta CDR3 regions. Bias from PCR amplification was corrected by using a synthetic template baseline for primer optimization and for computational correction. Turning to the authors' computational methods: Only productive sequences were kept, with reads annotated to V, D and J genes according to IMGT and analyzed in immunoSEQ Analyzer. Clonality was computed as one minus Shannon entropy normalized by log2 of the number of productive unique sequences. For each patient and control, public and private clones were evaluated within the 100 most prevalent clones. A clone was defined as Susac-specific if it was absent from the healthy and MS cohorts, from over 1,000 published viral clones and from other ImmuneACCESS disease sequences. The raw public reads went through TCRdb reprocessing: fastp at Q25, MiXCR clone calling, in-frame beta chains kept. Entries are consolidated by CDR3 protein sequence, retaining the most common genes and DNA. These V and J calls are TCRdb output, not the study's own analysis. This sample holds over 95,000 distinct CDR3 sequences; about 90% were observed only once. In total, the top ten clones hold approximately 0.12% of the sample.

The entry originates in a study of CD8 T cells in Susac syndrome (dated by TCRdb to the late 2010s). For the wider study: Whether CD8+ T cell activation and differentiation in Susac syndrome was antigen driven was tested using repertoire sequencing. The clonality of the CD8+ T cell repertoire was compared across approximately 11 healthy donors, roughly 14 Susac syndrome patients and about 16 multiple sclerosis patients.

What the authors observed across the whole study: The study acknowledged that relatively few individuals were included in the TCR sequencing and HLA analysis.

Peripheral blood CD8+ and CD4+ T cells from healthy donors, Susac syndrome patients and multiple sclerosis patients were profiled by high-throughput TCR beta sequencing. Healthy donors were age- and sex-matched controls. Bulk CD8+ and CD4+ T cells were purified by magnetic negative isolation, whereas CD8+ TEMRA cells were enriched by FACS. Blood was collected in EDTA tubes and processed within 24 hours, with PBMCs isolated through density gradient centrifugation. PBMCs intended for TCR sequencing were cryopreserved in liquid nitrogen and were subsequently thawed in a 37 degrees C water bath. Purity of sorted or isolated CD4+, CD8+ and CD8+ TEMRA cells was at least 90%.

The clonotype comes from a human donor in good health. The receptor chain draws on TRBV19 and TRBJ2-1, with 8 middle bases fitting TRBD1. The sequenced material came from CD8+ T cells from PBMCs. The CDR3 region: CASSNRQGTSSYNEQFF. The DNA sequence follows: TGTGCCAGTAGCAACAGACAGGGGACGTCCTCCTACAATGAGCAGTTCTTC.